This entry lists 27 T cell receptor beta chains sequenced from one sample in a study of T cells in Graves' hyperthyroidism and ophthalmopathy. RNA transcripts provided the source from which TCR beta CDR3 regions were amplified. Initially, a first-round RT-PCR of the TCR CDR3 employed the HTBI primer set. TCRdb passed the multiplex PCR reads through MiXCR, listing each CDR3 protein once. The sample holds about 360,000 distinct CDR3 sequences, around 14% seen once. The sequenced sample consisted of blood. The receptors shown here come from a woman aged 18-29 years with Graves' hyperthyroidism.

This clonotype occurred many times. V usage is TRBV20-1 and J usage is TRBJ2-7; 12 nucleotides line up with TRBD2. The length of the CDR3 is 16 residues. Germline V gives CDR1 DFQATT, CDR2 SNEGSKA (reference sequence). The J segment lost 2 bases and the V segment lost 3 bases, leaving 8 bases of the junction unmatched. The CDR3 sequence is CSASPASGGDPYEQYF. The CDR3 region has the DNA TGCAGTGCTAGTCCCGCTAGCGGGGGGGACCCCTACGAGCAGTACTTC.

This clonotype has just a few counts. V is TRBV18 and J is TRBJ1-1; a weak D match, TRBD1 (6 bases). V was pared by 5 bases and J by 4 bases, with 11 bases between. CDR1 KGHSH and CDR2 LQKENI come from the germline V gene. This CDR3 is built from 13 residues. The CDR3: CASSTQGPTEAFF. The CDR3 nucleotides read TGTGCCAGCTCAACCCAGGGGCCCACTGAAGCTTTCTTT.

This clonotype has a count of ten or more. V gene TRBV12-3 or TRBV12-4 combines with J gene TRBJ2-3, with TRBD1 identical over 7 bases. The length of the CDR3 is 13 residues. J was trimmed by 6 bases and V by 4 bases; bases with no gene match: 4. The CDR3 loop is CASSSVQGDTQYF. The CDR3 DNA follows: TGTGCCAGCAGTTCGGTACAGGGGGATACGCAGTATTTT.

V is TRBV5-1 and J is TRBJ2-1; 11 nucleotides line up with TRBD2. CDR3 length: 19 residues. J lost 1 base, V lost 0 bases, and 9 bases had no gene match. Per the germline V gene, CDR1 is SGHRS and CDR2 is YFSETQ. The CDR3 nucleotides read TGCGCCAGCAGCTTGGTTCCTAGCGGGGGGTCACAATCCTACAATGAGCAGTTCTTC. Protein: CASSLVPSGGSQSYNEQFF.

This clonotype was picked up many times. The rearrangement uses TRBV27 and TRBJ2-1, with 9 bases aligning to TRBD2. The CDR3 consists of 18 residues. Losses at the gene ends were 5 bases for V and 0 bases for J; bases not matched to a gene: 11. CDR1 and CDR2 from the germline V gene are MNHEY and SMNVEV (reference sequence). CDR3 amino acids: CASSLWSSGASSYNEQFF. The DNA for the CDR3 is TGTGCCAGCAGTCTATGGTCTAGCGGGGCGAGCTCCTACAATGAGCAGTTCTTC.

The CDR3 coding sequence is TGTGCCAGTAGTATAGACGGGGACAGGGATACTGAAGCTTTCTTT. As protein: CASSIDGDRDTEAFF. This sequence joins TRBV19 and TRBJ1-1, with 9 nucleotides matching TRBD1. The CDR3 covers 15 residues. Germline values: CDR1 LNHDA, CDR2 SQIVND (reference sequence). Trimming took 0 bases from V and 5 from J; bases not matched to a gene: 4.

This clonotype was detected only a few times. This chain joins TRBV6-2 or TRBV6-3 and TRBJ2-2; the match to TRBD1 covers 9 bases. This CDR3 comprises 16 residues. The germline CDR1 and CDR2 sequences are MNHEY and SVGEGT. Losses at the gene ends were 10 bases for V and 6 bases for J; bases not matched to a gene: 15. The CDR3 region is CATRTGDSKGAGELFF. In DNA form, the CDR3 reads TGTGCCACCAGGACAGGGGACTCAAAAGGGGCCGGGGAGCTGTTTTTT.

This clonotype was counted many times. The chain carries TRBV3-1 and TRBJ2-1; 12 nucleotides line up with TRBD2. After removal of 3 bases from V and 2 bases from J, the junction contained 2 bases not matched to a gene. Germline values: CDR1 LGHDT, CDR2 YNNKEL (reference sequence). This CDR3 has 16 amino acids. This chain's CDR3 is CASSHGLAGTYNEQFF. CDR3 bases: TGTGCCAGCAGCCATGGACTAGCGGGGACCTACAATGAGCAGTTCTTC.

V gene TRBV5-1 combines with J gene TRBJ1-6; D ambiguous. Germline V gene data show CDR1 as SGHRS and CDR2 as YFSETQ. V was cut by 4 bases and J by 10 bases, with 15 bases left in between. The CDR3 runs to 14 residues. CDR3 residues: CASSPGVWGSPLHF. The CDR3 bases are TGCGCCAGCAGCCCGGGCGTATGGGGATCACCCCTCCACTTT.

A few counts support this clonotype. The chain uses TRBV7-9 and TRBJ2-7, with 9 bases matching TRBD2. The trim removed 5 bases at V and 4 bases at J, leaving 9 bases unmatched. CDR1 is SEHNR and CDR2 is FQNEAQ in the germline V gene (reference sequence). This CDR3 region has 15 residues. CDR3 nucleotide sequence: TGTGCCAGCAGCGGCGGGGGGGGGGGGGGATACGAGCAGTACTTC. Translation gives CASSGGGGGGYEQYF.

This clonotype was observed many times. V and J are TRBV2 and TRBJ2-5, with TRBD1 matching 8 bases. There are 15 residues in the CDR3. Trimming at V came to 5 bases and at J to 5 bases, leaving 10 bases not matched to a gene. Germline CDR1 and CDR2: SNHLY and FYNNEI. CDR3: CASSRDSGGVETQYF. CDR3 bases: TGTGCCAGCAGTAGGGATTCAGGGGGCGTGGAGACCCAGTACTTC.

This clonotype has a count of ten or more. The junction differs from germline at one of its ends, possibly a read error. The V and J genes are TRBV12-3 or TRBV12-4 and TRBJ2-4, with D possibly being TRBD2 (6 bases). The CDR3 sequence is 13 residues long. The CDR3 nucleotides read TGTGCCAGCAGATTAGGCGGGGTGAACATTCAGTACTTC. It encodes CASRLGGVNIQYF.

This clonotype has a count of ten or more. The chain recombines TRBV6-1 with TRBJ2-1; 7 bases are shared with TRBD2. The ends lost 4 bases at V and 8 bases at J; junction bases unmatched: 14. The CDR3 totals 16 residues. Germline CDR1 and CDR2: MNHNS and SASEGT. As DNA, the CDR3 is TGTGCCAGCAGTGGCAGACTAGCCGGGTTTGGTGATGAGCAGTTCTTC. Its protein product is CASSGRLAGFGDEQFF.

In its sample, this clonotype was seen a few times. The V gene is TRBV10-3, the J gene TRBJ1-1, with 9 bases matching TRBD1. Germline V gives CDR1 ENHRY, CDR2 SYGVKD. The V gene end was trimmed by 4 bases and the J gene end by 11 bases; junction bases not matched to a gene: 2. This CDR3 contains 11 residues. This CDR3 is CAISATGGAFF. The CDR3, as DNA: TGTGCCATCAGTGCGACAGGGGGGGCTTTCTTT.

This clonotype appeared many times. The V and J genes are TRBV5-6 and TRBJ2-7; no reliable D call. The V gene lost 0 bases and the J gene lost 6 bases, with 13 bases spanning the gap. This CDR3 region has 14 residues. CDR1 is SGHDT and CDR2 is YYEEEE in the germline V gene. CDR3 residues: CASSLGTPDSEQYF. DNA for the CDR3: TGTGCCAGCAGCTTGGGGACGCCTGACTCCGAGCAGTACTTC.

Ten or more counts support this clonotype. CDR3 nucleotides: TGTGCCAGCACCGGTCCGGGACGGATGATTTCTAACTATGGCTACACCTTC. Its protein product is CASTGPGRMISNYGYTF. V gene TRBV7-2 combines with J gene TRBJ1-2; D possibly corresponds to TRBD1 (5 bases). This CDR3 has 17 amino acids. CDR1 and CDR2 (germline): SGHTA, FQGNSA. Trimming stripped 7 bases from V and 0 bases from J, with 21 bases between.

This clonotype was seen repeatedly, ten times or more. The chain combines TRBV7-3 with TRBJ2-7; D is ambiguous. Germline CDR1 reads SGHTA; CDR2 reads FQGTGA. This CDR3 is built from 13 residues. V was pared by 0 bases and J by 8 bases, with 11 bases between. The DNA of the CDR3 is TGTGCCAGCAGCTTAACAGGTCAGACAAAGCAGTACTTC. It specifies CASSLTGQTKQYF.

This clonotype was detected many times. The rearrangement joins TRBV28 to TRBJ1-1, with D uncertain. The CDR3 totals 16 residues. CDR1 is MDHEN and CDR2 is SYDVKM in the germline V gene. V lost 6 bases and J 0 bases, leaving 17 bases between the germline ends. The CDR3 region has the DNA TGTGCCAGCAGGGAACCCGGACGACGCATGAACACTGAAGCTTTCTTT. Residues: CASREPGRRMNTEAFF.

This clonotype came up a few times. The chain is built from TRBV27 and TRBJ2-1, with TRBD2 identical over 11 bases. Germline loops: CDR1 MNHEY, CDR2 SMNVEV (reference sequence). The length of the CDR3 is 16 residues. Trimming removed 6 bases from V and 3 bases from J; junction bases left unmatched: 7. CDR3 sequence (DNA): TGTGCCAGCAGCGAAGTAGCGGGGGGGCTCTACAATGAGCAGTTCTTC. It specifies CASSEVAGGLYNEQFF.

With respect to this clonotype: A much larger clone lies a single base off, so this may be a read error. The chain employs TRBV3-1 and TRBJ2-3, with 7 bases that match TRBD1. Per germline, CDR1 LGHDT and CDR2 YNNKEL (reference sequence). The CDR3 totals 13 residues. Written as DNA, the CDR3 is TGTACCAGCAGCCTCGGGACAGTAGATACGCAGTATTTT. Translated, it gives CTSSLGTVDTQYF.

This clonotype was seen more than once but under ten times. In DNA, the CDR3 is TGTGCCAGCAGCCAAGGGGCAGCGGGGGCCTTAAGACAGTACTTC. It is translated as CASSQGAAGALRQYF. This chain connects TRBV3-1 to TRBJ2-5, with 8 positions matching TRBD2. In germline, CDR1 is LGHDT, CDR2 YNNKEL (reference sequence). V shed 1 base, J shed 11 bases, and the junction held 12 bases outside the gene matches. This CDR3 comprises 15 residues.

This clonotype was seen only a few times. The CDR3 loop is CASSEEGDKLFF. DNA of the CDR3: TGTGCCAGCAGCGAGGAGGGGGATAAACTGTTTTTT. The J gene is TRBJ1-4, the V gene TRBV3-1; perhaps TRBD1 as D (6 bases). Germline-derived CDR1 and CDR2 are LGHDT and YNNKEL (reference sequence). V gave up 5 bases and J gave up 11 bases, with 12 bases separating them. The CDR3 runs 12 residues. Based on the CDR3 plus reference TRBV3-1 and TRBJ1-4, the full variable domain is DTAVSQTPKYLVTQMGNDKSIKCEQNLGHDTMYWYKQDSKKFLKIMFSYNNKELIINETVPNRFSPKSPDKAHLNLHINSLELGDSAVYFCASSEEGDKLFFGSGTQLSVL.

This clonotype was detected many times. CDR3 in DNA: TGTGCCAGCGCCAGGGACGGGTACGGCTACGAGCAGTACTTC. Encoded protein: CASARDGYGYEQYF. The gene calls are TRBV28 and TRBJ2-7, with D possibly called TRBD1 or TRBD2 (5 bases each). The CDR3 runs 14 residues. V dropped 8 bases and J dropped 3 bases, with 17 bases sitting between them. Germline-derived CDR1 and CDR2 are MDHEN and SYDVKM. The complete variable domain, with remaining parts taken from reference TRBV28 and TRBJ2-7, reads DVKVTQSSRYLVKRTGEKVFLECVQDMDHENMFWYRQDPGLGLRLIYFSYDVKMKEKGDIPEGYSVSREKKERFSLILESASTNQTSMYLCASARDGYGYEQYFGPGTRLTVT.

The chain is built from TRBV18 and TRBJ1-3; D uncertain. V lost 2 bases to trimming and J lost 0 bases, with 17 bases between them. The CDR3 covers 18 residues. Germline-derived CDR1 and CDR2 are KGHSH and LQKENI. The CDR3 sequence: CASSPNLPVAFSGNTIYF. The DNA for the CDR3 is TGTGCCAGCTCACCAAACCTACCCGTGGCGTTCTCTGGAAACACCATATATTTT.

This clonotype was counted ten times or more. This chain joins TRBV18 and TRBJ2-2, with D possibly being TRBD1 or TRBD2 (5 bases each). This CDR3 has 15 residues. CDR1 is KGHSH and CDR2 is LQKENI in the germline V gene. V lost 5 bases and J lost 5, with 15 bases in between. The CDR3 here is CASSSIEGRTGELFF. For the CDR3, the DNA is TGTGCCAGCTCATCGATAGAGGGGCGGACCGGGGAGCTGTTTTTT.

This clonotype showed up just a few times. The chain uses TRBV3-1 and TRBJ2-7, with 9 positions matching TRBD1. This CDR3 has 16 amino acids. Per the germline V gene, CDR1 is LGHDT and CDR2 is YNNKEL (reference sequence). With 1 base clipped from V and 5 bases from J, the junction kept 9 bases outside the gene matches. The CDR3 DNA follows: TGTGCCAGCAGCCAAGGGCTGGGGACAGGGATCCACGAGCAGTACTTC. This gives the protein CASSQGLGTGIHEQYF.

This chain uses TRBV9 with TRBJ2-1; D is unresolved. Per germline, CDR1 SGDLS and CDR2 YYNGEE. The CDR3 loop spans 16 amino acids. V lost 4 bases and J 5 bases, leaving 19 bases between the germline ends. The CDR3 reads CASSSPRDWANNEQFF. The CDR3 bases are TGTGCCAGCAGCTCTCCAAGAGACTGGGCAAACAATGAGCAGTTCTTC.